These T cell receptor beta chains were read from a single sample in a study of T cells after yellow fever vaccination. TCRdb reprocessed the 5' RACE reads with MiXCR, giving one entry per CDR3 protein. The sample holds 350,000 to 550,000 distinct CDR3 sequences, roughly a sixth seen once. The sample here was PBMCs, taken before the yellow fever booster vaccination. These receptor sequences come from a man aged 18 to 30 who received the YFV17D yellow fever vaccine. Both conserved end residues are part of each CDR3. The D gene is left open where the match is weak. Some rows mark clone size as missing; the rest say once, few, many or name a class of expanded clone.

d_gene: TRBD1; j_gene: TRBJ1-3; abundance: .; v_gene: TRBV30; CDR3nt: TGTGCCTGGAGTGTCGGACAGGATGGAAACACCATATATTTT; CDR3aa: CAWSVGQDGNTIYF
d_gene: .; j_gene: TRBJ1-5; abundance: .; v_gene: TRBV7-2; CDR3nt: TGTGCCAGCAGCCATGGGGACCATCAGCCCCAGCATTTT; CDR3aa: CASSHGDHQPQHF
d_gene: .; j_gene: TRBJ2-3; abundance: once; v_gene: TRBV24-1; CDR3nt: TGTGCCACCAGTGATTTGGGGCAGGGGACAGATACGCAGTATTTT; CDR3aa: CATSDLGQGTDTQYF
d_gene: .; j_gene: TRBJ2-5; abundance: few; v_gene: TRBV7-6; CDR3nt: TGTGCCAGCAGCCCCCGGTTACAAGAGACCCAGTACTTC; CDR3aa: CASSPRLQETQYF
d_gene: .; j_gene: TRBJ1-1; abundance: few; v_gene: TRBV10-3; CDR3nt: TGTGCCATCAGTTCTGCCCCGAACACTGAAGCTTTCTTT; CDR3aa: CAISSAPNTEAFF
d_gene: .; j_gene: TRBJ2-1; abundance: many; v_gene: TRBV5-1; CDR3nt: TGCGCCAGCAGCTTGCGTCCTGACCTCTCCTACAATGAGCAGTTCTTC; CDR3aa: CASSLRPDLSYNEQFF
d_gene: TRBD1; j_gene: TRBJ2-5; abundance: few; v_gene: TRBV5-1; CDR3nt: TGCGCCAGCAGCCCCCTGACAGGGGGGTTGGAGACCCAGTACTTC; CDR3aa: CASSPLTGGLETQYF
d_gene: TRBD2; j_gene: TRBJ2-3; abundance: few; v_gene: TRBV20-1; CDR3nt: TGCAGTGCTCCCCCTAGCGGAACCACAGATACGCAGTATTTT; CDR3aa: CSAPPSGTTDTQYF
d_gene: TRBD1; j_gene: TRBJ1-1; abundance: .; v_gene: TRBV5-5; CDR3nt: TGTGCCAGCAGCTTTGGGACAGGGACCACTGAAGCTTTCTTT; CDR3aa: CASSFGTGTTEAFF
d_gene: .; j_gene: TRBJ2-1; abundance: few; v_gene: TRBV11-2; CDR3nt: TGTGCCAGCAGCTTAGATGCAGGGATTCGAGCCAATGAGCAGTTCTTC; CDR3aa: CASSLDAGIRANEQFF
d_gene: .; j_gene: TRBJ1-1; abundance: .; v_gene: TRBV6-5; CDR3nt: TGTGCCAGCAGTTACGGTCGGAGCATGAACACTGAAGCTTTCTTT; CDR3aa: CASSYGRSMNTEAFF
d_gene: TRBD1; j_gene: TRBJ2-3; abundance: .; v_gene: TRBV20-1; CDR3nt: TGCAGTGCTAGAGATGCCCAGGGGGCGTCAGATACGCAGTATTTT; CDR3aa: CSARDAQGASDTQYF
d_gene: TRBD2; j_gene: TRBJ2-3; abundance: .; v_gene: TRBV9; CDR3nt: TGTGCCAGCAGCAGACGACGGAGCGGGGCCACAGATACGCAGTATTTT; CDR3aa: CASSRRRSGATDTQYF
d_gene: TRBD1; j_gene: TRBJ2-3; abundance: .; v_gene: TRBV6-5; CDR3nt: TGTGCCAGCAGTCCCCTGGGACAGGGCACAGATACGCAGTATTTT; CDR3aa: CASSPLGQGTDTQYF
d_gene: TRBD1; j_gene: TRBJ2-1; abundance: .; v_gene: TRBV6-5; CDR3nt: TGTGCCAGCAGTTACGGGGGGACAGGGGGGTACAATGAGCAGTTCTTC; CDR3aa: CASSYGGTGGYNEQFF
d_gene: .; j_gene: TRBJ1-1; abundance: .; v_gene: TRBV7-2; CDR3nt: TGTGCCAGCAGCCCTCGGGGTACCGGGATGAACACTGAAGCTTTCTTT; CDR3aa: CASSPRGTGMNTEAFF
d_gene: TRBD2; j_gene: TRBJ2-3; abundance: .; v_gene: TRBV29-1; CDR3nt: TGCAGCGTTGGTTTCGGGGGGAGCACAGATACGCAGTATTTT; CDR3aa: CSVGFGGSTDTQYF
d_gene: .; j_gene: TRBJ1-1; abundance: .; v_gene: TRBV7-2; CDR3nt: TGTGCCAGCAGCGTGGGACACCGAGGGGGCACTGAAGCTTTCTTT; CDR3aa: CASSVGHRGGTEAFF
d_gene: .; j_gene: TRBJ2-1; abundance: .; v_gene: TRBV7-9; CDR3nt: TGTGCCAGCAGCCCCGCCCGTAGGGACAATGAGCAGTTCTTC; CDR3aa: CASSPARRDNEQFF
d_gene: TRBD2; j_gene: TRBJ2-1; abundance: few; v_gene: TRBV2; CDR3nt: TGTGCCAGCATTGTGACTAGCGGGGCCAATGAGCAGTTCTTC; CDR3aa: CASIVTSGANEQFF
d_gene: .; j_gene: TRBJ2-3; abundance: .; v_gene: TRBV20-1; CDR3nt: TGCAGTGTGGTCCGGGCAGCTGATACGCAGTATTTT; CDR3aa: CSVVRAADTQYF
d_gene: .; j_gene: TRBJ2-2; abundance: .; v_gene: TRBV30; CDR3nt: TGTGCCTGGAGTGTGAGACAGTACGGGGAGCTGTTTTTT; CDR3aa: CAWSVRQYGELFF
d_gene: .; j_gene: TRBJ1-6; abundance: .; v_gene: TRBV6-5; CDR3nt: TGTGCCAGCAGCCCTCGGGGGGATCACTCACCCCTCCACTTT; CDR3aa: CASSPRGDHSPLHF
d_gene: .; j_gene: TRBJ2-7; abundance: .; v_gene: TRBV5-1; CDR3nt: TGCGCCAGCAGCTTGTTAGGCTATTCCTACGAGCAGTACTTC; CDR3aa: CASSLLGYSYEQYF
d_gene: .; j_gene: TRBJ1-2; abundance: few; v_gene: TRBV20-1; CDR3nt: TGCAGTGCTAGGCCCCACCTACAGGGTTCCTATGGCTACACCTTC; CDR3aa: CSARPHLQGSYGYTF
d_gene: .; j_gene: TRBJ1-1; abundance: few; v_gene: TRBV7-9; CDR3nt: TGTGCCAGCAGCTTAATACGAACCACTGAAGCTTTCTTT; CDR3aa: CASSLIRTTEAFF
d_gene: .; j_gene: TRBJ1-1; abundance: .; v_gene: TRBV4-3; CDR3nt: TGCGCCAGCAGCCTTTGGGCGGGGGGGGTCACTGAAGCTTTCTTT; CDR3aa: CASSLWAGGVTEAFF
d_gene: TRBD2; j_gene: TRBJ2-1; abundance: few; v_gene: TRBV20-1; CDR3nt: TGCAGTGTCCCGGGACTAGCGACATACAATGAGCAGTTCTTC; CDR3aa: CSVPGLATYNEQFF
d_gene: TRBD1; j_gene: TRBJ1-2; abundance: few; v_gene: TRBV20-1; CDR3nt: TGCAGGGGGGTGGGGGACAGTCTTAACTATGGCTACACCTTC; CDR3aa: CRGVGDSLNYGYTF
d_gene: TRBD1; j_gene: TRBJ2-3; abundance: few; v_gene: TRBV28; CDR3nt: TGTGCCAGCAGGACAGGGAAAGATACGCAGTATTTT; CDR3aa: CASRTGKDTQYF
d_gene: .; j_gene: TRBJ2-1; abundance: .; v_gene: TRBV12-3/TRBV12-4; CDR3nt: TGTGCCAGCGGCCTCCCGAGCGCGCAGTTCTTC; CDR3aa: CASGLPSAQFF
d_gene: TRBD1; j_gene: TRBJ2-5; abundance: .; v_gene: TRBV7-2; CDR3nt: TGTGCCAGCAACCTCCGGGACAGGGGGGAGACCCAGTACTTC; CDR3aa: CASNLRDRGETQYF
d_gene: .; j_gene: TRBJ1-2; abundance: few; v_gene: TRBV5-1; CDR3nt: TGCGCCAGCAGCGATCGACAGGACTATGGCTACACCTTC; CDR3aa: CASSDRQDYGYTF
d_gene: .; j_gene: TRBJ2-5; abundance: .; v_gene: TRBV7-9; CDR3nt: TGTGCCAGCAGCCCTGGGACCCAAGCCCCAGAGACCCAGTACTTC; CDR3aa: CASSPGTQAPETQYF
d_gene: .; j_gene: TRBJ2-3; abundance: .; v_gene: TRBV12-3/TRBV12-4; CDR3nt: TGTGCCAGCAGTTTGGTTGGGACCGCCCCCGATACGCAGTATTTT; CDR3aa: CASSLVGTAPDTQYF
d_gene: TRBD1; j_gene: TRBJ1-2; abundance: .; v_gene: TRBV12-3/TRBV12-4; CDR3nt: TGTGCCAGCACCAACCGGGACAGGGGGCCCCCCGGGGGCTACACCTTC; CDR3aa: CASTNRDRGPPGGYTF
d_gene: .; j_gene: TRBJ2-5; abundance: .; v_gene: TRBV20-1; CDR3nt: TGCAGTGCTAGAGATCTCGGCAGGGCAGAGACCCAGTACTTC; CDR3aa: CSARDLGRAETQYF
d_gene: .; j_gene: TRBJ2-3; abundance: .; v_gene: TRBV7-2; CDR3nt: TGTGCCAGCAGCTCGGATAGCGCCCGAGCAGATACGCAGTATTTT; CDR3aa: CASSSDSARADTQYF
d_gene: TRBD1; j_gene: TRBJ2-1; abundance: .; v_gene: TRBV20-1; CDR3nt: TGCAGTGCCAGGGGACAGGGGCCTTACAATGAGCAGTTCTTC; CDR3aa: CSARGQGPYNEQFF
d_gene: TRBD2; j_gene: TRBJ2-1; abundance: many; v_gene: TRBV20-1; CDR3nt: TGCAGTGCTAGAGGTGGGGGGGAAAGCAATGAGCAGTTCTTC; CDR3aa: CSARGGGESNEQFF
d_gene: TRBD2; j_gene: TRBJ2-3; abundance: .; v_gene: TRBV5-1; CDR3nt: TGCGCCAGCAGGCTGATAGCGGGTAGCACAGATACGCAGTATTTT; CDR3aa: CASRLIAGSTDTQYF
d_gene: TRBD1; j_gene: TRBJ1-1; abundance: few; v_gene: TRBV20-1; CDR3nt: TGCAGTGCTAGAGATCATCCTGGACAGGGTTTCACTGAAGCTTTCTTT; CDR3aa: CSARDHPGQGFTEAFF
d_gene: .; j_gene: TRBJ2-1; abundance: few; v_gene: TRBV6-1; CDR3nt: TGTGCCAGCAGTCTCCCCAGCTCCTACAATGAGCAGTTCTTC; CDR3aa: CASSLPSSYNEQFF
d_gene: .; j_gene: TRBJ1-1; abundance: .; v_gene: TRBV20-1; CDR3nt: TGCAGTGCTGGATACAGGGCCACTGAAGCTTTCTTT; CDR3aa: CSAGYRATEAFF
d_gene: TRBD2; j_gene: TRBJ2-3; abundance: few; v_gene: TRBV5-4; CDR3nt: TGTGCCAGCAGCTTGGTAGGCCGCGGGGGGAGGGCAGATACGCAGTATTTT; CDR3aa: CASSLVGRGGRADTQYF